The 30 T cell receptor beta chains presented below share a single source sample, sequenced in a study of blood T cell repertoires in COVID-19. Data came from immunoSEQ multiplex PCR; TCRdb stores just in-frame clones and leaves some out. The sample carries 200,000 to 250,000 clones, about 82% recorded once. The material sequenced was peripheral blood. The receptor set was obtained from a woman older than 75 with acute or convalescent COVID-19.

The chain joins TRBV10-3 to TRBJ1-5, with 10 bases that match TRBD1. V lost 6 bases to trimming and J lost 6 bases; unmatched junction nucleotides: 8. Germline V gene sequence: CDR1 ENHRY, CDR2 SYGVKD. The CDR3 runs to 15 residues. The DNA for the CDR3 is TGTGCCATCAGCCCGGGACAGGGGAGCGGTCAGCCCCAGCATTTT. The encoded protein is CAISPGQGSGQPQHF.

The V and J genes are TRBV5-6 and TRBJ2-7, with 11 bases matching TRBD1. The length of the CDR3 is 16 residues. CDR1 is SGHDT, CDR2 YYEEEE, per germline. With 0 bases clipped from V and 3 bases from J, the junction kept 5 bases outside the gene matches. The CDR3 DNA is TGTGCCAGCAGCTTGGCAGGGACAGGGGGGCTCTACGAGCAGTACTTC. It is translated as CASSLAGTGGLYEQYF.

This clone was counted only a few times. Within the sample, other DNA sequences also encode this same CDR3. This chain uses TRBV5-1 with TRBJ2-7; D remains unclear. Germline V lookup: CDR1 SGHRS, CDR2 YFSETQ. The CDR3 runs to 15 residues. The V and J ends lost 0 bases and 0 bases respectively, with 10 bases between them. The CDR3 nucleotides are TGCGCCAGCAGCTTGGAGTCGGTAAGCTCCTACGAGCAGTACTTC. Residues: CASSLESVSSYEQYF.

J is TRBJ2-7 and V is TRBV7-9; TRBD1 agrees at 11 bases. The CDR3 has 17 amino acids. Germline CDR1 and CDR2: SEHNR and FQNEAQ (reference sequence). V lost 3 bases, J lost 2 bases, and 9 bases stayed unmatched. This CDR3 reads CASSFLGWGQGAYEQYF. CDR3 nucleotides: TGTGCCAGCAGCTTCCTCGGGTGGGGACAGGGGGCCTACGAGCAGTACTTC.

The chain couples TRBV27 to TRBJ2-1, with TRBD2 matching 14 bases. CDR3 length equals 15 residues. The J segment lost 4 bases and the V segment lost 7 bases, leaving 3 bases of the junction unmatched. The germline gives CDR1 MNHEY, CDR2 SMNVEV (reference sequence). The CDR3 nucleotides are TGTGCCAGCACCCGGACTAGCGGGGGGTACAATGAGCAGTTCTTC. This encodes CASTRTSGGYNEQFF.

The chain combines TRBV7-8 with TRBJ2-1; 9 positions agree with TRBD2. With 3 bases clipped from V and 7 bases from J, the junction kept 4 bases outside the gene matches. Germline V lookup: CDR1 SGHVS, CDR2 FQNEAQ. This CDR3 spans 14 amino acids. CDR3 nucleotide sequence: TGTGCCAGCAGCTTTAGCGGGGGATCAAATGAGCAGTTCTTC. This translates into CASSFSGGSNEQFF.

V is TRBV7-2 and J is TRBJ2-1; the match to TRBD2 covers 9 bases. The V and J ends lost 6 bases and 3 bases, in that order; junction bases with no gene match: 12. Germline values: CDR1 SGHTA, CDR2 FQGNSA. This CDR3 spans 17 amino acids. CDR3 protein: CASSPKRGVDDYNEQFF. For the CDR3, the DNA is TGTGCCAGCAGTCCTAAGCGGGGGGTTGACGACTACAATGAGCAGTTCTTC.

This chain uses TRBV28 with TRBJ2-1; TRBD2 matches 13 bases. The germline CDR1 and CDR2 sequences are MDHEN and SYDVKM. V shed 3 bases, J shed 0 bases, and the junction held 8 bases outside the gene matches. The CDR3 length is 19 residues. CDR3 loop: CASSFFGLAGASSYNEQFF. The DNA of the CDR3 is TGTGCCAGCAGTTTCTTCGGACTAGCGGGAGCGAGCTCCTACAATGAGCAGTTCTTC. The whole variable domain, filled in from reference TRBV28 and TRBJ2-1, reads DVKVTQSSRYLVKRTGEKVFLECVQDMDHENMFWYRQDPGLGLRLIYFSYDVKMKEKGDIPEGYSVSREKKERFSLILESASTNQTSMYLCASSFFGLAGASSYNEQFFGPGTRLTVL.

The chain carries TRBV28 and TRBJ1-2; TRBD1 is a possible D gene (5 bases). The germline V gene encodes CDR1 MDHEN and CDR2 SYDVKM. The CDR3 is 17 residues long. V shed 5 bases and J shed 2 bases, with 21 bases lying between them. The CDR3 reads CASSPPGLLLPNYGYTF. The DNA for the CDR3 is TGTGCCAGCAGTCCTCCGGGACTCTTACTCCCAAACTATGGCTACACCTTC.

The V gene is TRBV14, the J gene TRBJ2-7; 8 nucleotides match TRBD1. The CDR3 contains 14 residues. The J segment lost 4 bases and the V segment lost 7 bases, leaving 9 bases of the junction unmatched. Germline V gene sequence: CDR1 SGHDN, CDR2 FVKESK. DNA for the CDR3: TGTGCCAGCACCTCCGGGACAGGTCGGTACGAGCAGTACTTC. Translated: CASTSGTGRYEQYF.

The genes are TRBV30 and TRBJ2-2; a weak D match, TRBD2 (6 bases). This CDR3 comprises 18 residues. Germline assignment: CDR1 GTSNPN and CDR2 SVGIG (reference sequence). V was pared by 2 bases and J by 2 bases, with 21 bases between. The chain's CDR3 is CAWSKPTGDLLNTGELFF. The DNA of the CDR3 is TGTGCCTGGAGTAAACCCACGGGGGACCTCTTAAACACCGGGGAGCTGTTTTTT. The full variable domain, in which reference TRBV30 and TRBJ2-2 provide the parts outside the CDR3, is SQTIHQWPATLVQPVGSPLSLECTVEGTSNPNLYWYRQAAGRGLQLLFYSVGIGQISSEVPQNLSASRPQDRQFILSSKKLLLSDSGFYLCAWSKPTGDLLNTGELFFGEGSRLTVL.

The genes are TRBV18 and TRBJ1-5, with D tentatively TRBD1 (6 bases). V was trimmed by 3 bases and J by 3 bases, leaving 12 bases between them. CDR3 length equals 15 residues. Germline assignment: CDR1 KGHSH and CDR2 LQKENI. The CDR3 is CASSPVDSFNQPQHF. For the CDR3, the DNA is TGTGCCAGCTCACCGGTGGACAGTTTCAATCAGCCCCAGCATTTT.

The chain links TRBV2 to TRBJ1-4; the D gene is possibly TRBD1 (5 bases). V was trimmed by 6 bases and J by 8 bases, leaving 16 bases between them. Germline CDR1 SNHLY, CDR2 FYNNEI. The length of the CDR3 is 14 residues. The CDR3 protein is CASRAPAGVEKLFF. CDR3 DNA: TGTGCCAGCAGAGCACCAGCGGGGGTCGAAAAACTGTTTTTT.

The V call is TRBV27, the J call TRBJ1-1; D gene unclear. Looked up from germline, CDR1 is MNHEY and CDR2 is SMNVEV (reference sequence). Trimming took off 5 bases at V and 5 bases at J, with 12 bases between the two ends. The CDR3 covers 13 residues. CDR3 in DNA: TGTGCCAGCAGTCCTAACGCCGCGACTGAAGCTTTCTTT. Amino acid sequence: CASSPNAATEAFF.

The chain employs TRBV6-5 and TRBJ2-7; 9 bases align to TRBD1. V was pared by 4 bases and J by 9 bases, with 13 bases of the junction left unmatched. Germline assignment: CDR1 MNHEY and CDR2 SVGAGI. The CDR3 spans 15 residues. The CDR3 DNA sequence: TGTGCCAGCAGTTCCCCGGGACAGGGAGACCTCAGGCAGTACTTC. Encoded protein: CASSSPGQGDLRQYF.

The chain is built from TRBV7-9 and TRBJ1-2; 9 positions match TRBD1. CDR1 and CDR2 (germline): SEHNR, FQNEAQ (reference sequence). V dropped 4 bases and J dropped 8; count of bases not matched to a gene: 5. The CDR3 is made up of 13 amino acids. The DNA for the CDR3 is TGTGCCAGCAGCTATACAGGGGGCTTAGGCTACACCTTC. This translates into CASSYTGGLGYTF.

This sequence joins TRBV18 and TRBJ1-2; D is possibly TRBD1 (5 bases). The germline V gene has CDR1 KGHSH and CDR2 LQKENI. The CDR3 length is 12 residues. V was shortened by 5 bases and J by 5 bases, with 9 bases between the two germline ends. This CDR3 is CASSEQDYGYTF. The CDR3 bases are TGTGCCAGCTCAGAACAGGATTATGGCTACACCTTC.

The rearrangement joins TRBV5-1 to TRBJ1-2; 8 nucleotides line up with TRBD1. The CDR3 runs 14 residues. CDR1 is SGHRS, CDR2 YFSETQ, per germline. After removal of 4 bases from V and 7 bases from J, the junction contained 9 bases not matched to a gene. The DNA of the CDR3 is TGCGCCAGCAGCCCCCAGCAGGGGGCGAGTGGCTACACCTTC. This translates into CASSPQQGASGYTF.

The chain joins TRBV5-6 to TRBJ1-3; the D gene is possibly TRBD1 (6 bases). V lost 0 bases, J lost 2 bases, and 9 bases lay in between. Germline V gene lookup returns CDR1 SGHDT and CDR2 YYEEEE. CDR3 length: 15 residues. CDR3 sequence: CASSLEQGTGNTIYF. As DNA, the CDR3 is TGTGCCAGCAGCTTGGAACAGGGAACTGGAAACACCATATATTTT.

This clone was seen a few times. The chain has TRBV19 and TRBJ2-1; TRBD2 agrees at 12 bases. Germline assignment: CDR1 LNHDA and CDR2 SQIVND (reference sequence). After removal of 8 bases from V and 9 bases from J, the junction contained 11 bases not matched to a gene. The CDR3 covers 15 residues. CDR3 sequence reads: CASLTPGLAGPEQFF. The CDR3, as DNA: TGTGCCAGTTTAACTCCGGGACTAGCGGGCCCTGAGCAGTTCTTC. The complete variable domain, with remaining parts taken from reference TRBV19 and TRBJ2-1, reads DGGITQSPKYLFRKEGQNVTLSCEQNLNHDAMYWYRQDPGQGLRLIYYSQIVNDFQKGDIAEGYSVSREKKESFPLTVTSAQKNPTAFYLCASLTPGLAGPEQFFGPGTRLTVL.

Comments on this clone: This sample includes further DNA sequences coding for the same CDR3. The chain combines TRBV5-4 with TRBJ2-3, with 9 nucleotides matching TRBD2. The CDR3 totals 16 residues. V dropped 0 bases and J dropped 4; count of bases not matched to a gene: 6. Germline assignment: CDR1 SGHNT and CDR2 YYREEE (reference sequence). Here the CDR3 reads CASSLGAGGPADTQYF. CDR3 nucleotides: TGTGCCAGCAGCTTGGGGGCGGGGGGGCCAGCAGATACGCAGTATTTT.

The genes are TRBV12-5 and TRBJ1-1, with 7 positions matching TRBD1. V trimming: 4 bases; J trimming: 8 bases; junction bases outside the gene matches: 10. Germline V gene sequence: CDR1 LGHNT, CDR2 FRNRAP. This CDR3 spans 14 amino acids. CDR3 residues: CASGSRRGTVEAFF. The CDR3 DNA is TGTGCTAGTGGTTCCCGTAGGGGGACAGTCGAAGCTTTCTTT.

J is TRBJ2-1 and V is TRBV9; 7 bases match TRBD2. The CDR3 extends over 15 amino acids. The V gene's germline CDR1 is SGDLS and CDR2 YYNGEE. V lost 0 bases and J lost 7; bases outside the gene matches: 7. The CDR3 loop reads CASSVEWFGGNEQFF. The CDR3 DNA sequence: TGTGCCAGCAGCGTAGAGTGGTTCGGGGGGAATGAGCAGTTCTTC.

V and J are TRBV28 and TRBJ2-1; TRBD1 agrees at 7 bases. J was trimmed by 2 bases and V by 6 bases; bases with no gene match: 10. Germline V gene lookup returns CDR1 MDHEN and CDR2 SYDVKM. The CDR3 is 16 amino acids. This CDR3 reads CASRPTGDRPYNEQFF. The CDR3, as DNA: TGTGCCAGCAGACCAACAGGGGATCGCCCCTACAATGAGCAGTTCTTC. Using reference TRBV28 and TRBJ2-1 for the parts outside the CDR3, the full variable domain is DVKVTQSSRYLVKRTGEKVFLECVQDMDHENMFWYRQDPGLGLRLIYFSYDVKMKEKGDIPEGYSVSREKKERFSLILESASTNQTSMYLCASRPTGDRPYNEQFFGPGTRLTVL.

This chain connects TRBV24-1 to TRBJ2-1, with TRBD1 matching over 9 bases. The V gene's germline CDR1 is KGHDR and CDR2 SFDVKD. The CDR3 totals 16 residues. With 0 bases clipped from V and 4 bases from J, the junction kept 3 bases outside the gene matches. Here the CDR3 DNA reads TGTGCCACCAGTGATTTGCAAGGGACAGGGTACAATGAGCAGTTCTTC. Its protein is CATSDLQGTGYNEQFF.

The chain combines TRBV18 with TRBJ1-5, with a possible D match to TRBD1 (6 bases). V dropped 1 base and J dropped 1 base, with 14 bases sitting between them. Per the germline V gene, CDR1 is KGHSH and CDR2 is LQKENI. This CDR3 comprises 17 residues. The CDR3 loop is CASSPRTGIGSNQPQHF. The CDR3 DNA is TGTGCCAGCTCACCACGCACAGGGATTGGAAGCAATCAGCCCCAGCATTTT.

The J gene is TRBJ2-1, the V gene TRBV2; D ambiguous. V lost 6 bases to trimming and J lost 3 bases, with 3 bases between them. Germline V gene sequence: CDR1 SNHLY, CDR2 FYNNEI. The CDR3 length is 11 residues. The CDR3 DNA reads TGTGCCAGCAGCAGCTACAATGAGCAGTTCTTC. It is translated as CASSSYNEQFF.

CDR3 amino acids: CASSLQQGRAEAFF. The CDR3, as DNA: TGTGCCAGTAGCCTCCAGCAGGGGAGGGCTGAAGCTTTCTTT. The chain has TRBV19 and TRBJ1-1, with TRBD1 as a possible D gene (6 bases). The germline CDR1 and CDR2 sequences are LNHDA and SQIVND (reference sequence). This CDR3 has 14 amino acids. Trimming removed 6 bases from V and 6 bases from J, with 17 bases in between.

This clone was seen a single time. The V gene is TRBV11-2, the J gene TRBJ1-2; D is undetermined. V was pared by 4 bases and J by 7 bases, with 7 bases between. Looked up from germline, CDR1 is SGHAT and CDR2 is FQNNGV. The CDR3 sequence is 11 residues long. The CDR3 DNA is TGTGCCAGCAGCTATATCGGTGGCTACACCTTC. Amino acid sequence: CASSYIGGYTF.

This chain's CDR3 is CASSQDPRLAGDSDEQFF. In DNA form, the CDR3 reads TGTGCCAGCAGCCAAGATCCCAGACTAGCGGGAGATAGCGATGAGCAGTTCTTC. This rearrangement joins TRBV3-1 (or the pseudogene TRBV3-2) to TRBJ2-1; 12 bases map to TRBD2. CDR1 is LGHDT and CDR2 is YNNKEL in the germline V gene (reference sequence). The CDR3 is made up of 18 amino acids. The ends lost 0 bases at V and 8 bases at J; junction bases unmatched: 11.